This record covers a single TCR beta chain. Its antigen is undetermined. This sample was taken from a study of cytomegalovirus exposure and HLA in healthy donors. Regarding the study as a whole: Among donors in an Asian-associated ancestry cluster, a later analysis reportedly found fewer N-insertions than the roughly 700-donor mean. The authors enumerated over 150 TCR beta chains as linked to cytomegalovirus.

Vbeta (60) and Jbeta (13) primers were used in the PCR. Methods used by the authors: Unique TCR beta chains totaled 65 million to 95 million in a later count, with roughly 10 million of them shared. Measured with immunoSEQ multiplex PCR; TCRdb has only the in-frame clones, and not every one. That table furnishes V, J and clone size, whereas the DNA furnished D and trimming. The data hold about 130,000 clones, with 83% observed a single time. Specimen: PBMCs. This TCR was recovered from a woman aged 40 to 50 in good health and CMV-seropositive.

CDR3 bases: TGTGCCAGCAGCTTTAGCGGGCCGTACAATGAGCAGTTCTTC. Encoded protein: CASSFSGPYNEQFF. The V and J genes are TRBV7-6 and TRBJ2-1; 7 bases fit TRBD2. Per germline, CDR1 SGHVS and CDR2 FNYEAQ. V lost 3 bases to trimming and J lost 4 bases; unmatched junction nucleotides: 3. The CDR3 has 14 residues. The entire variable domain, with the rest obtained from reference TRBV7-6 and TRBJ2-1, is as follows: GAGVSQSPRYKVTKRGQDVALRCDPISGHVSLYWYRQALGQGPEFLTYFNYEAQQDKSGLPNDRFSAERPEGSISTLTIQRTEQRDSAMYRCASSFSGPYNEQFFGPGTRLTVL.